This T cell receptor beta chain was retrieved from a study of regulatory T cells in long-lasting Graves disease (dated by TCRdb to the early 2020s). Looking at the study overall: In the newly diagnosed Graves' disease group, patients had been taking antithyroid drugs for less than 3 months. Persistent Graves' disease patients were compared with newly diagnosed Graves' disease patients by peripheral blood TCR sequencing and RNA sequencing. The study took place in China and was registered as a clinical trial. A total of roughly 35 samples underwent TCR sequencing: some 13 from persistent and about 20 from newly diagnosed Graves' disease patients. What the research found in general, with its limitations: Preferential use of TRBV28, TRBJ1-2 and TRBJ2-5 was observed in persistent disease, whereas TRBV20-1 and TRBJ2-1 were favored in newly diagnosed disease. As a limitation, the authors acknowledged that the small sample size may reduce accuracy. The study examined only peripheral blood because the primary lesion, thyroid tissue, could not be accessed. Only the TCR beta chain was sequenced and analyzed. Lower TCR Shannon entropy and fewer highly expanded clones were observed in persistent Graves' disease patients than in newly diagnosed patients, which suggested clonal expansion. Patients with persistent disease shared more public clonotypes (about 2,700) than newly diagnosed patients did (approximately 990).

Details on this clonotype: No cognate antigen has been identified for it. This may be a read error: a much more frequent sequence differs by one nucleotide.

The sample's time point label, decoded: newly diagnosed GD, antithyroid drugs for less than 3 months. For both TCR sequencing and RNA sequencing, RNA was extracted from PBMCs in TRIzol. Graves' disease was diagnosed according to American Thyroid Association guidelines. Patients were recruited from an endocrinology department in Xi'an, China. Each patient gave about 10 milliliters of peripheral blood, collected in an EDTA anticoagulant tube. PBMCs were isolated by Ficoll Paque Plus density gradient separation without further T cell sorting. RNA quality was checked with an Agilent 2100 Bioanalyzer and agarose gel, and concentration with a NanoDrop 2000. The protocol used for the library was multiplex PCR. Sequenced using an Illumina HiSeq 4000. iRepertoire HTBI primers and Arm-PCR amplification of CDR3 regions were used to construct TCR beta libraries. Before sequencing, the PCR products underwent gel purification. For the original study's pipeline: Gene usage analysis of CDR3 amino acid clonotypes relied on the roughly 60 TRBV and 12 to 15 TRBJ segments identified across samples. COPE and FqMerger were used to merge filtered high-quality paired reads into contigs. BLAST was used to align contigs to IMGT TRBV, TRBD and TRBJ reference genes, with CDR3 defined following IMGT. Any clonotype with a frequency above 0.1% was classified as a highly expanded clone. Shannon entropy was used to measure repertoire diversity, and the Gini coefficient was used to measure V-J evenness. A clonotype was considered public if more than one individual shared it. Clones were called with MiXCR by TCRdb after fastp trimmed the public reads at Q25, and only in-frame beta chains were retained. Records with the same CDR3 protein are collapsed into one entry carrying the most frequent genes and DNA. The V and J calls follow TCRdb's processing rather than the paper's. The sample includes 350,000 to 500,000 distinct CDR3 sequences, with about a sixth observed a single time. The ten largest clones add up to about 25% of the sample.

Taken from cysteine to phenylalanine, the CDR3 has 14 residues. This entry keeps only the CDR3 DNA: 42 bases, framed from base 1. The same sample was also studied in work on T cells in Graves' hyperthyroidism and ophthalmopathy. The second study also describes: Graves' hyperthyroidism was defined as stable when no progression to ophthalmopathy occurred over 18 months of follow-up. Hyperthyroidism patients were newly diagnosed, had a disease duration of under 2 months, and were aged 18 to 65 years. The study excluded patients with uncontrolled infections, other autoimmune diseases, pregnancy or lactation. Diagnoses relied on clinical symptoms, serum thyroxine and TRAb, thyroid ultrasound and orbital computed tomography. The first round of RT-PCR for the TCR CDR3 was performed with the HTBI primer set and the Qiagen OneStep RT-PCR kit. Most expanded thyroid clonotypes (frequency above 0.001) were also found in blood, which suggests that blood repertoires may mirror thyroid immune responses. A 13 V-J signature model separated ophthalmopathy from stable hyperthyroidism, with over 85% sensitivity and roughly 84% specificity in cross-validation and 80%/75% in testing. In validation, the model predicted progression to ophthalmopathy with approximately 71% sensitivity and around 72% specificity, a median of approximately 6.7 months before onset. A discovery cohort of roughly 100 patients, fewer than 50 with Graves' ophthalmopathy and 55 to 65 with stable Graves' hyperthyroidism, was used to find distinguishing TCR V-J signatures. Prospective prediction of ophthalmopathy was tested in an independent validation cohort consisting of some 20 hyperthyroidism patients and approximately 16 patients who later progressed to ophthalmopathy. The 100 or so discovery patients were divided at random into training and test sets in a 7:3 ratio. The study also compared thyroid tissue and blood T-cell repertoires from about six Graves' hyperthyroidism patients. After blood sampling, hyperthyroidism patients were treated with methimazole at a starting dose of 30 mg daily, and ophthalmopathy patients were treated with high-dose intravenous methylprednisolone. A second multiplex PCR round built the libraries, followed by size selection and purification. Paired-end sequencing of the libraries was performed with 100 bp reads on an Illumina HiSeq2000. SOAPnuke was used to process the raw data, removing reads that contained adapters or uncalled bases, had a mean Phred below 15, or lacked an exact match to the constant primer or identifier. COPE v1.2.5 was used to merge the high-quality paired reads, and each unique nucleotide sequence was defined as a clonotype. Clonotypes were aligned to IMGT TRBV, TRBD and TRBJ reference segments using MiTCR v1.1. Analysis was restricted to V-J combinations with a frequency above 0.0001, which covered about 99% of repertoires. A TCS score was defined as the ratio of F50 (clonal expansion) to E x V (chaos), with BLOSUM62-based TCRdist applied between CDR3 peptides within each V-J. Welch's t-statistics and random forest reduced roughly 500 V-J features to 13, which were used in a naive Bayes classifier (R e1071). No statistical method was used to set the sample size in advance, and investigators knew the group allocation. The paper describes TCR Vbeta CDR3 sequencing of 120 to 150 peripheral blood samples, made up of around 41 ophthalmopathy patients, 70 to 80 hyperthyroidism patients and about 17 progressor patients.

The clonotype originates from a woman younger than 30 with Graves disease. Donor details come from another sample of the same person, matched by shared clones. The chain uses TRBV12-3 or TRBV12-4 and TRBJ2-3; no D segment can be confidently identified. The material was peripheral blood mononuclear cells (PBMCs), obtained at new diagnosis, from a patient treated with antithyroid drugs. The CDR3 has the sequence CASKWSANTDRQYF. The nucleotide sequence is given as TGTGCCAGCAAGTGGTCAGCGAACACAGATAGGCAGTATTTT.